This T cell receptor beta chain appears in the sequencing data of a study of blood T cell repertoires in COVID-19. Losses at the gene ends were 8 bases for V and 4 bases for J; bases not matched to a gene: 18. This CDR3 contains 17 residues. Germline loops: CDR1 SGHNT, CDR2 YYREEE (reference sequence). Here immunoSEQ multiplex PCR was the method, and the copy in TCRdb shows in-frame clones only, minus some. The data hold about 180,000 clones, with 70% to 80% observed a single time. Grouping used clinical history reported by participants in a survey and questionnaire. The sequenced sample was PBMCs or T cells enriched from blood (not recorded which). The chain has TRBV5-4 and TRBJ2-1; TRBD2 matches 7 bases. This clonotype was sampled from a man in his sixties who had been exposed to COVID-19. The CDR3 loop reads CARTACTWREHYNEQFF. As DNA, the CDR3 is TGTGCCAGGACAGCCTGCACGTGGCGGGAGCATTACAATGAGCAGTTCTTC.